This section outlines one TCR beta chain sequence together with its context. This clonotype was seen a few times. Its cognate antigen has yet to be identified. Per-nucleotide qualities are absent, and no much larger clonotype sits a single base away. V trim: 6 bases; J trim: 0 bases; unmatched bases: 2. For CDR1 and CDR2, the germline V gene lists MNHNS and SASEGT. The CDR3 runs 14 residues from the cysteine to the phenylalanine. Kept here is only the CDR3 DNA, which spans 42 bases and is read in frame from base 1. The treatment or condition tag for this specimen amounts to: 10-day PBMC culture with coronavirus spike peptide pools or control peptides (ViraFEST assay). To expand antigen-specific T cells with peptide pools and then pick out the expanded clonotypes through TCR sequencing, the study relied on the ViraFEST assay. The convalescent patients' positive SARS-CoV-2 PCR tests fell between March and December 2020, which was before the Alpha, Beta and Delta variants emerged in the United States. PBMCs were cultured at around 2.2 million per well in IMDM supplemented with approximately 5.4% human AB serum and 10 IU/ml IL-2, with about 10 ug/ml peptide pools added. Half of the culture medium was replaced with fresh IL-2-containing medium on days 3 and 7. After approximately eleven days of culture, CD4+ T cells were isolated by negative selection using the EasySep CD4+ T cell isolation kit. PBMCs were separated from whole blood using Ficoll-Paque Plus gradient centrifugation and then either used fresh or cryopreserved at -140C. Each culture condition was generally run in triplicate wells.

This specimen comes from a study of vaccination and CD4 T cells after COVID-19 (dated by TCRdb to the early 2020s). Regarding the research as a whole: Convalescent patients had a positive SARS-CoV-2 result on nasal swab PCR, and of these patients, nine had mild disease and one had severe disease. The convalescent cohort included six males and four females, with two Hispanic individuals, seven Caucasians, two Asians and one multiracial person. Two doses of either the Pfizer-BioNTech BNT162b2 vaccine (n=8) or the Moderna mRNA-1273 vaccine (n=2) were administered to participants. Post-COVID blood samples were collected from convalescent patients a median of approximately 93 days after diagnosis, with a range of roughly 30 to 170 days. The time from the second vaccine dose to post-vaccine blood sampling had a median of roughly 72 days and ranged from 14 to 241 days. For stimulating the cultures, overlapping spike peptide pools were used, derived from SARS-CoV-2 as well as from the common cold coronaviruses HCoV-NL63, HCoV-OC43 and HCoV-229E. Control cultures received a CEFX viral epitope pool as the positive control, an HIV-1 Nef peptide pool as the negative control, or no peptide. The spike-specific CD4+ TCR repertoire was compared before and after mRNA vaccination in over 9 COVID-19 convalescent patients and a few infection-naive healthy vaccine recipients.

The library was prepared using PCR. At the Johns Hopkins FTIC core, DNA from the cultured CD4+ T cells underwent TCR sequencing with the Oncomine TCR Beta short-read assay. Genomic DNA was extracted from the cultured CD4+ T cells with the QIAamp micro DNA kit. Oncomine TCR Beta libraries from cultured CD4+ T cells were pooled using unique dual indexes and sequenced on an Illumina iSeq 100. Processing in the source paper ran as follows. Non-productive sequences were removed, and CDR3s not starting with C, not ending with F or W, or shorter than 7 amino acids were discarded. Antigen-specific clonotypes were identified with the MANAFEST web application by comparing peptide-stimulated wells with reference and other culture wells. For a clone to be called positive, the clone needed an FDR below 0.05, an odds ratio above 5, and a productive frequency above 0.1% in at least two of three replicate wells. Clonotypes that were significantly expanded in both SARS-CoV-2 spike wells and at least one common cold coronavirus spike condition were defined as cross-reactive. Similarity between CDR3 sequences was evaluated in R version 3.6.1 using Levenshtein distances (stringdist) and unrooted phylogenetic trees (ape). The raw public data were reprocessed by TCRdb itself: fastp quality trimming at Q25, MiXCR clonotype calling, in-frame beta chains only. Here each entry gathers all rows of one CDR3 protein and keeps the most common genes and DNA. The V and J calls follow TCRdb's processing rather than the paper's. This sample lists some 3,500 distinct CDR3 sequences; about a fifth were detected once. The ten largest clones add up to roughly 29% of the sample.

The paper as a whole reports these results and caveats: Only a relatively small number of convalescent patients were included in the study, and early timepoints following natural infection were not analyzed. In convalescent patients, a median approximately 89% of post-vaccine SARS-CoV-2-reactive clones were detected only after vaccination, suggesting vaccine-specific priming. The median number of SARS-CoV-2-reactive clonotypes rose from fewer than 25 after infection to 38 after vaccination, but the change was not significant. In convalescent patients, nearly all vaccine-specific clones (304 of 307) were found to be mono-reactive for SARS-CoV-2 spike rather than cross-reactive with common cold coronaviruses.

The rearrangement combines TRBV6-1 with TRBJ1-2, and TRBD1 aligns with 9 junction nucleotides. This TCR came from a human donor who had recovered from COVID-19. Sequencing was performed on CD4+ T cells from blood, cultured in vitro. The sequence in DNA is TGTGCCAGCAGGACAGGGGGGGCTAACTATGGCTACACCTTC. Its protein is CASRTGGANYGYTF.